The 18 T cell receptor beta chains reported below all come from one sample, sequenced in a study of cytomegalovirus exposure and HLA in healthy donors. Researchers ran the PCR with 60 Vbeta and 13 Jbeta primers. The table came from immunoSEQ multiplex PCR; TCRdb's copy has only in-frame clones and leaves some out. Of around 130,000 clones in the sample, around 83% were seen once. Sequencing input: PBMCs. The receptors here all came from a girl aged 2 to 9 in good health and CMV-seronegative.

This sequence joins TRBV5-4 and TRBJ1-2; TRBD1 is a possible D gene (6 bases). Trimming pared 0 bases from V and 3 bases from J, leaving 9 bases between. This CDR3 is built from 14 residues. Germline V gives CDR1 SGHNT, CDR2 YYREEE (reference sequence). The CDR3 loop reads CASSLDRVDYGYTF. For the CDR3, the DNA is TGTGCCAGCAGCTTGGACAGGGTGGACTATGGCTACACCTTC.

This clone was seen more than once but under ten times. The CDR3: CASTRESMRNEKLFF. Written as DNA, the CDR3 is TGTGCCAGCACTCGGGAGTCCATGCGTAATGAAAAACTGTTTTTT. The V call is TRBV7-9, the J call TRBJ1-4; the D is unclear. Trimming pared 7 bases from V and 4 bases from J, leaving 16 bases between. The CDR3 extends over 15 amino acids. Germline CDR1 SEHNR, CDR2 FQNEAQ (reference sequence).

The J gene is TRBJ2-7, the V gene TRBV2, with TRBD1 identical over 11 bases. Trimming cost V 6 bases and J 4 bases; bases outside gene matches: 8. In germline, CDR1 is SNHLY, CDR2 FYNNEI. The CDR3 contains 15 residues. CDR3 region: CASRTGTGGFYEQYF. The CDR3 DNA follows: TGTGCCAGCAGGACCGGGACAGGGGGTTTTTACGAGCAGTACTTC.

A single count supports this clone. This chain links TRBV7-2 with TRBJ2-7, with D possibly TRBD2 on 5 matching bases. Trimming stripped 1 base from V and 5 bases from J, with 9 bases between. CDR3 size: 13 residues. Germline CDR1 is SGHTA and CDR2 is FQGNSA. CDR3 nucleotides: TGTGCCAGCAGCTTAGTAGGAGGTAACGAGCAGTACTTC. It translates to CASSLVGGNEQYF.

The chain combines TRBV27 with TRBJ2-1; weak D call: TRBD2 (5 bases). CDR1 and CDR2 from the germline V gene are MNHEY and SMNVEV (reference sequence). Trimming cost V 3 bases and J 6 bases, with 12 bases left between them. This CDR3 has 14 residues. CDR3 sequence: CASSFLLEGNEQFF. CDR3 bases: TGTGCCAGCAGTTTTTTACTAGAGGGCAATGAGCAGTTCTTC.

This clone occurred a few times. V and J are TRBV6-6 and TRBJ2-3; perhaps TRBD2 as D (6 bases). The CDR3 runs to 12 residues. Germline V gene sequence: CDR1 MNHNY, CDR2 SVGAGI (reference sequence). Trimming pared 5 bases from V and 9 bases from J, leaving 12 bases between. The CDR3 sequence: CASSNGRSTQYF. CDR3 bases: TGTGCCAGCAGTAACGGGAGATCCACGCAGTATTTT.

The rearrangement joins TRBV23-1 to TRBJ2-1; D gene unclear. TRBV23-1 qualifies as an ORF whose function is uncertain. There are 12 residues in the CDR3. Trimming cost V 11 bases and J 11 bases, with 19 bases left between them. The CDR3 loop is CARCPQLDQQFF. The CDR3 bases are TGCGCCCGTTGCCCCCAGCTAGATCAGCAGTTCTTC.

The V gene is TRBV6-4, the J gene TRBJ1-2, with 8 bases matching TRBD1. The germline V gene encodes CDR1 MRHNA and CDR2 SNTAGT. The CDR3 totals 15 residues. The trim removed 5 bases at V and 4 bases at J, leaving 9 bases unmatched. CDR3 sequence reads: CASSKNGQGGYGYTF. The DNA of the CDR3 is TGTGCCAGCAGTAAAAACGGACAGGGCGGCTATGGCTACACCTTC.

This clone was detected a few times. This chain uses TRBV28 with TRBJ2-6; D gene unclear. V was cut by 3 bases and J by 0 bases, with 9 bases left in between. The CDR3 consists of 16 residues. CDR1 MDHEN and CDR2 SYDVKM come from the germline V gene. The CDR3, as DNA: TGTGCCAGCAGTTTCGACTCCAACTCTGGGGCCAACGTCCTGACTTTC. Translating gives CASSFDSNSGANVLTF.

CDR3 sequence reads: CASSVVEGPGGSEAFF. In DNA, the CDR3 is TGTGCCAGCAGCGTTGTGGAGGGGCCCGGGGGGTCTGAAGCTTTCTTT. This chain uses TRBV9 with TRBJ1-1, with a weak D call TRBD1 (5 bases). The CDR3 has 16 amino acids. Germline CDR1 is SGDLS and CDR2 is YYNGEE. The germline V and J ends were trimmed by 2 bases and 6 bases, with 20 bases remaining between them. The full variable domain, with the rest looked up from reference TRBV9 and TRBJ1-1, is DSGVTQTPKHLITATGQRVTLRCSPRSGDLSVYWYQQSLDQGLQFLIQYYNGEERAKGNILERFSAQQFPDLHSELNLSSLELGDSALYFCASSVVEGPGGSEAFFGQGTRLTVV.

The chain combines TRBV5-1 with TRBJ2-3; 9 bases map to TRBD2. This CDR3 is 14 amino acids long. From germline, CDR1 is SGHRS and CDR2 YFSETQ. V shed 5 bases, J shed 2 bases, and the junction held 3 bases outside the gene matches. CDR3 residues: CASRSSGITDTQYF. The CDR3 coding sequence is TGCGCCAGCAGATCTAGCGGGATCACAGATACGCAGTATTTT.

Here the CDR3 reads CASSLRDRDYEQYF. DNA for the CDR3: TGTGCCAGCAGCTTAAGGGACAGGGACTACGAGCAGTACTTC. The chain recombines TRBV7-2 with TRBJ2-7, with 9 bases fitting TRBD1. The CDR3 totals 14 residues. J lost 3 bases, V lost 2 bases, and 2 bases had no gene match. Germline CDR1 SGHTA, CDR2 FQGNSA.

V is TRBV4-2 and J is TRBJ2-7; D unclear. In germline, CDR1 is LGHNA, CDR2 YNFKEQ. Trimming shortened V by 3 bases and J by 7 bases, and 13 bases separated the two germline ends. The CDR3 loop spans 13 amino acids. The CDR3 coding sequence is TGTGCCAGCAGCCAGGATTGGGCTACGGAGCAGTACTTC. The encoded protein is CASSQDWATEQYF.

The genes are TRBV7-2 and TRBJ2-5; D remains unclear. This CDR3 contains 12 residues. V gave up 2 bases and J gave up 4 bases, with 5 bases separating them. The germline gives CDR1 SGHTA, CDR2 FQGNSA. CDR3 nucleotides: TGTGCCAGCAGCTTAATCAGAGAGACCCAGTACTTC. Encoded protein: CASSLIRETQYF. The complete variable domain, with remaining parts taken from reference TRBV7-2 and TRBJ2-5, reads GAGVSQSPSNKVTEKGKDVELRCDPISGHTALYWYRQSLGQGLEFLIYFQGNSAPDKSGLPSDRFSAERTGGSVSTLTIQRTQQEDSAVYLCASSLIRETQYFGPGTRLLVL.

The V and J genes are TRBV5-6 and TRBJ1-1, with D possibly matching TRBD1 (5 bases). The germline V and J ends were trimmed by 2 bases and 4 bases, with 12 bases remaining between them. CDR1 and CDR2 from the germline V gene are SGHDT and YYEEEE. The CDR3 consists of 14 residues. The CDR3 loop reads CASSFQGRITEAFF. The CDR3 DNA reads as TGTGCCAGCAGCTTTCAGGGCAGGATCACTGAAGCTTTCTTT.

The rearrangement joins TRBV7-8 to TRBJ2-7, with 14 bases matching TRBD2. V trimming: 0 bases; J trimming: 7 bases; junction bases outside the gene matches: 8. The CDR3 is made up of 17 amino acids. CDR1 and CDR2 from the germline V gene are SGHVS and FQNEAQ. CDR3 loop: CASSLASGLAGGWEQYF. CDR3 coding DNA: TGTGCCAGCAGCTTAGCAAGCGGACTAGCGGGAGGTTGGGAGCAGTACTTC.

This clone was counted only a few times. The chain has TRBV7-9 and TRBJ2-3, with TRBD2 matching 9 bases. The J segment lost 5 bases and the V segment lost 3 bases, leaving 12 bases of the junction unmatched. The germline gives CDR1 SEHNR, CDR2 FQNEAQ (reference sequence). CDR3 length: 17 amino acids. The CDR3 coding sequence is TGTGCCAGCAGCTTGGACTTCAGCGGGAGGATGGGAGATACGCAGTATTTT. Encoded protein: CASSLDFSGRMGDTQYF.

The chain joins TRBV27 to TRBJ2-3, with 10 bases lining up with TRBD1. This CDR3 comprises 17 residues. Germline V gene sequence: CDR1 MNHEY, CDR2 SMNVEV (reference sequence). Trimming at V came to 0 bases and at J to 1 base, leaving 4 bases not matched to a gene. The CDR3 region has the DNA TGTGCCAGCAGTTTATCGGGACAGGGGAGACGCACAGATACGCAGTATTTT. It yields the protein CASSLSGQGRRTDTQYF.